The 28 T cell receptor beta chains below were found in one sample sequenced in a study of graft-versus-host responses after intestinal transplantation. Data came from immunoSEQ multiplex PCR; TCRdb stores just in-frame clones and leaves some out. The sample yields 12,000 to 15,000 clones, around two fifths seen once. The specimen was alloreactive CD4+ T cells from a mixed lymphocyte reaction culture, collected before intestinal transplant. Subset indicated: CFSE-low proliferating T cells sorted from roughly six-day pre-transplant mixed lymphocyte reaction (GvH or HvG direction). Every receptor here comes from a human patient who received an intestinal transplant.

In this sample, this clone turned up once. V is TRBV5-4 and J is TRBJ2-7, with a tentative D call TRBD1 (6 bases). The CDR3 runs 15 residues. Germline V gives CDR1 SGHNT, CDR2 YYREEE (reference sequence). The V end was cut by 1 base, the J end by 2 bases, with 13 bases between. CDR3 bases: TGTGCCAGCAGCTTGTATGACGGACAGCCCTACGAGCAGTACTTC. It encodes CASSLYDGQPYEQYF.

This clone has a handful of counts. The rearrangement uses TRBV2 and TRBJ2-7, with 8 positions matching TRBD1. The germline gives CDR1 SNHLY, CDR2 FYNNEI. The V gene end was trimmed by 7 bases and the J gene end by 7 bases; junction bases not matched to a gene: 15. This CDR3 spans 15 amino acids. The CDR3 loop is CASIPYTGGLKEQYF. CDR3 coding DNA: TGTGCCAGCATTCCTTACACAGGGGGATTGAAGGAGCAGTACTTC. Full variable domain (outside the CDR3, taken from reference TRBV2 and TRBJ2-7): EPEVTQTPSHQVTQMGQEVILRCVPISNHLYFYWYRQILGQKVEFLVSFYNNEISEKSEIFDDQFSVERPDGSNFTLKIRSTKLEDSAMYFCASIPYTGGLKEQYFGPGTRLTVT.

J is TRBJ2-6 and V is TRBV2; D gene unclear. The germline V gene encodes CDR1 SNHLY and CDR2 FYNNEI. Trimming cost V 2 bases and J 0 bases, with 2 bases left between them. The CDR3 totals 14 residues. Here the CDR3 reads CASSEHSGANVLTF. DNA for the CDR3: TGTGCCAGCAGTGAACACTCTGGGGCCAACGTCCTGACTTTC. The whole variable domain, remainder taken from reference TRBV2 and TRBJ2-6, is EPEVTQTPSHQVTQMGQEVILRCVPISNHLYFYWYRQILGQKVEFLVSFYNNEISEKSEIFDDQFSVERPDGSNFTLKIRSTKLEDSAMYFCASSEHSGANVLTFGAGSRLTVL.

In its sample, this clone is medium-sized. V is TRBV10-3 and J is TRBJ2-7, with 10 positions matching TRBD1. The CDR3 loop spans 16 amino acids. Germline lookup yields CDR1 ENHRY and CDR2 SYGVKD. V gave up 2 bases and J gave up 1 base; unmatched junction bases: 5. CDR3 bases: TGTGCCATCAGTGAGCCGGGACAGGGGCTATCCTACGAGCAGTACTTC. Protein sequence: CAISEPGQGLSYEQYF.

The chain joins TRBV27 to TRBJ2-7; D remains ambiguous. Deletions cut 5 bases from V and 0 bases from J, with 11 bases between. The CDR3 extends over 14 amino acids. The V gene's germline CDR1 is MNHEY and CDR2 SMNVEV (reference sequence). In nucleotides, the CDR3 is TGTGCCAGCAGTCGCCAATTGAGCTCCTACGAGCAGTACTTC. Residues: CASSRQLSSYEQYF.

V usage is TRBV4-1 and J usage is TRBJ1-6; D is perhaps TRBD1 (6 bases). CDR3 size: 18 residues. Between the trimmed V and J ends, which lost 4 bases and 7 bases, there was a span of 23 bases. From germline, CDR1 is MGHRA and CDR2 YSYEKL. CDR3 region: CASSRNSQLTGTNSPLHF. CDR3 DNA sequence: TGCGCCAGCAGCCGGAACAGTCAGCTCACAGGGACAAATTCACCCCTCCACTTT.

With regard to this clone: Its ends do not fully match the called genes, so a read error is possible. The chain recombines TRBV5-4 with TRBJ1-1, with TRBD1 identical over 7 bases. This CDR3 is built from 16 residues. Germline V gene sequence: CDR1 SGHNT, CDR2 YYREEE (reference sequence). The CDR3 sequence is CASSYDRAANVGETFF. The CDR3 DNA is TGTGCCAGCAGCTACGACAGGGCCGCGAATGTGGGTGAAACTTTCTTT.

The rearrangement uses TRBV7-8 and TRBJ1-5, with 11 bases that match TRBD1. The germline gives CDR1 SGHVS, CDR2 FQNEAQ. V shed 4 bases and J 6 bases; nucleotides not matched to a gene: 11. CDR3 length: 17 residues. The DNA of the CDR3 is TGTGCCAGCAGCTCGATCCTACCGGACAGGGGGCTTCAGCCCCAGCATTTT. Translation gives CASSSILPDRGLQPQHF.

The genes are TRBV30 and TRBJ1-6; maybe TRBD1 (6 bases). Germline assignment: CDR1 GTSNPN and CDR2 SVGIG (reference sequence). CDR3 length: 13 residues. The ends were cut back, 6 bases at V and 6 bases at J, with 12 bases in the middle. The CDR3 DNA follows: TGTGCCTGCTCTCTGGACAGTAATTCACCCCTCCACTTT. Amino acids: CACSLDSNSPLHF.

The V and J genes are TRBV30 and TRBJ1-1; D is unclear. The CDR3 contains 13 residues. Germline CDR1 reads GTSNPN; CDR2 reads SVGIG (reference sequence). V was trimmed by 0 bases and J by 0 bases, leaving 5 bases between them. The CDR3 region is CAWSVHMNTEAFF. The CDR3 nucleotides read TGTGCCTGGAGTGTACACATGAACACTGAAGCTTTCTTT.

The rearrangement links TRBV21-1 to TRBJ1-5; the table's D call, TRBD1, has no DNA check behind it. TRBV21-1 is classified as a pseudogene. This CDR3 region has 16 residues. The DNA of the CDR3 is TGTGCCAGCAGCCTGTTAGCAGGGGATAGCAATCAGCCCCAGCATTTT. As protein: CASSLLAGDSNQPQHF.

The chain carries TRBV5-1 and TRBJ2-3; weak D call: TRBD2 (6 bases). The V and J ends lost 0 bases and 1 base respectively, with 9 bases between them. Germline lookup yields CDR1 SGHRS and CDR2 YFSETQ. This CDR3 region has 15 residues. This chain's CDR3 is CASSLAGLRTDTQYF. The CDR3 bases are TGCGCCAGCAGCTTGGCCGGACTACGCACAGATACGCAGTATTTT.

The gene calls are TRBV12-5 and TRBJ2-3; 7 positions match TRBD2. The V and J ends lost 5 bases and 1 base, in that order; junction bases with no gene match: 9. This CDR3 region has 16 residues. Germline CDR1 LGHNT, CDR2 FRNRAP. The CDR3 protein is CASGPPRLAGTDTQYF. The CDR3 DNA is TGTGCTAGTGGTCCCCCCCGGCTAGCGGGCACAGATACGCAGTATTTT.

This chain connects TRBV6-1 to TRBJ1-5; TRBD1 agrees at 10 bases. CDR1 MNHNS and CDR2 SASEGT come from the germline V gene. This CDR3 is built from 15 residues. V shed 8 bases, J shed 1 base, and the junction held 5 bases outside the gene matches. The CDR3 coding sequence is TGTGCCAGCGACAGGGGGCGCCTGAGCAATCAGCCCCAGCATTTT. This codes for CASDRGRLSNQPQHF.

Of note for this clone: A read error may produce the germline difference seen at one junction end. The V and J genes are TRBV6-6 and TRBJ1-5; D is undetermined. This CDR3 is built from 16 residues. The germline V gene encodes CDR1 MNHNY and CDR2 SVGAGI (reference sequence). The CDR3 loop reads CASSPPIAVSNQPQHF. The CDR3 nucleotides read TGTGCCAGCAGCCCTCCGATAGCCGTTAGCAATCAACCCCAGCATTTT.

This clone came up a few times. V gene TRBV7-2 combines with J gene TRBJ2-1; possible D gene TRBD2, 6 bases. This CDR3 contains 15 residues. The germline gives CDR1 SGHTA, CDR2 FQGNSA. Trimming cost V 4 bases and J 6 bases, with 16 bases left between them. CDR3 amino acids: CASSSQDGTFNEQFF. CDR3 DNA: TGTGCCAGCAGCTCACAGGATGGGACTTTCAATGAGCAGTTCTTC.

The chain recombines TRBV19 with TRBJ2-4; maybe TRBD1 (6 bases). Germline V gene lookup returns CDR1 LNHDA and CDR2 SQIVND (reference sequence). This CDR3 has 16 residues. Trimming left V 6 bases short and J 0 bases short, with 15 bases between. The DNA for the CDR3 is TGTGCCAGTAGGGACCGGACAGAACTAGCCAAAAACATTCAGTACTTC. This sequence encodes CASRDRTELAKNIQYF.

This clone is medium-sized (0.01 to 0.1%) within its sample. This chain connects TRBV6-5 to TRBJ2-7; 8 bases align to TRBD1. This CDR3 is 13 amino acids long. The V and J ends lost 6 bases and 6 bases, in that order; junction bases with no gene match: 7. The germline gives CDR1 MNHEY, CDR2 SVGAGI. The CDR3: CASSRTGSAEQYF. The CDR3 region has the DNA TGTGCCAGCAGCCGGACAGGGTCGGCCGAGCAGTACTTC.

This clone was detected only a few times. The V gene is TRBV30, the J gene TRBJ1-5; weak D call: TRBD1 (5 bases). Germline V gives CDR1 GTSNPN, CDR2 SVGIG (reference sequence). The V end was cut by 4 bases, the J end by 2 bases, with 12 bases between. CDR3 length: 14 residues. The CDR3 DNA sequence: TGTGCCTGGAAGAGCCAGGGCGGCAATCAGCCCCAGCATTTT. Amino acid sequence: CAWKSQGGNQPQHF.

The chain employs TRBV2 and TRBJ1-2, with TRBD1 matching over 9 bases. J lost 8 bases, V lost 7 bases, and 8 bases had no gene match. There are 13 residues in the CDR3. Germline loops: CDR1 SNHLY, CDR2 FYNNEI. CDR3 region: CASKEQGAQGYTF. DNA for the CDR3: TGTGCCAGCAAGGAACAGGGGGCGCAGGGCTACACCTTC.

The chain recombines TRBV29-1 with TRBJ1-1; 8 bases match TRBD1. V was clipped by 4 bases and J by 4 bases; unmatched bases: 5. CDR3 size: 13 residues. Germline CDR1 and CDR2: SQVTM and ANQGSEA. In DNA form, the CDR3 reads TGCAGCGTTGCAGGACAGGGAAGCACTGAAGCTTTCTTT. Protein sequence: CSVAGQGSTEAFF.

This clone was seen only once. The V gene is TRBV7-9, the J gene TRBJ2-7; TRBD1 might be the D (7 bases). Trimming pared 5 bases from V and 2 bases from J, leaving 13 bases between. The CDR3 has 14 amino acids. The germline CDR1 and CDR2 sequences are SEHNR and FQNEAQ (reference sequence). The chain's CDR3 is CASSPQGGPYEQYF. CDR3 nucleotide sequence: TGTGCCAGCAGCCCCCAGGGGGGCCCCTACGAGCAGTACTTC.

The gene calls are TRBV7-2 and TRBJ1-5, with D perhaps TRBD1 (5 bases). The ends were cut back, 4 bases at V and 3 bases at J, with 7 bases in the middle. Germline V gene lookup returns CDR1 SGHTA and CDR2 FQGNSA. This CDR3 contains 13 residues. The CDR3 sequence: CASSSTVNQPQHF. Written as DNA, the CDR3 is TGTGCCAGCAGCTCGACAGTCAATCAGCCCCAGCATTTT.

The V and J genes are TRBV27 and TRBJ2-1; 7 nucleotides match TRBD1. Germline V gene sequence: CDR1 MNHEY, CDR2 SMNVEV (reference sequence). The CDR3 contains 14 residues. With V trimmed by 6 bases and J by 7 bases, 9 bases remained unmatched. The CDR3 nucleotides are TGTGCCAGCAGCGAGGACAGGATTTCAAATGAGCAGTTCTTC. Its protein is CASSEDRISNEQFF.

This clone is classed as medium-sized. CDR3: CASSRDGGGNTIYF. The CDR3 DNA follows: TGTGCCAGCAGCCGAGACGGGGGAGGAAACACCATATATTTT. The V gene is TRBV9, the J gene TRBJ1-3; tentatively, D is TRBD1 (5 bases). Germline V gene data show CDR1 as SGDLS and CDR2 as YYNGEE. The CDR3 loop spans 14 amino acids. The ends were cut back, 4 bases at V and 4 bases at J, with 12 bases in the middle.

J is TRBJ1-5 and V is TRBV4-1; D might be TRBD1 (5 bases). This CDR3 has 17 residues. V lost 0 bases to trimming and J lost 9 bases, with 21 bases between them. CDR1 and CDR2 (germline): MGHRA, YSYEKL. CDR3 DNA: TGCGCCAGCAGCCAAGATCAGGGAAATAGTTTGGTGAGGCCCCAGCATTTT. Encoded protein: CASSQDQGNSLVRPQHF.

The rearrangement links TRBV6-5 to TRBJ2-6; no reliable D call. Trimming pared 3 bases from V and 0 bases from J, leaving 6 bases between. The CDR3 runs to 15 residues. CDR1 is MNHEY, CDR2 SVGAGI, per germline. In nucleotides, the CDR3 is TGTGCCAGCAGTTATATTAGCTCTGGGGCCAACGTCCTGACTTTC. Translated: CASSYISSGANVLTF.

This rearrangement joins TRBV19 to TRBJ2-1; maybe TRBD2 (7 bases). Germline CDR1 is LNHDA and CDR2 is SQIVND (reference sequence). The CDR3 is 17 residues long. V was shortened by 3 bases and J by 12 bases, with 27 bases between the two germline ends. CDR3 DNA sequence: TGTGCCAGTAGTATTTCCAGTGGGGGGGCCATCGGAAAGTGGCAGTTCTTC. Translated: CASSISSGGAIGKWQFF.